These T cell receptor beta chains were read from a single sample in a study of PD-1 blockade in classical Hodgkin lymphoma. Sequencing used immunoSEQ multiplex PCR; TCRdb keeps in-frame clones, though not all of them. The sample contains about 50,000 clones, around 72% of which appear only once. The material was peripheral blood mononuclear cells (PBMCs), obtained at baseline. These receptors all come from a human donor with classical Hodgkin lymphoma. Each CDR3 is given with its conserved first and last residue. Each record gives: CDR3 DNA, CDR3 protein, clone size, J gene, V gene, D gene. The D gene is left open where the match is weak. Clone size is not always given. Where it is, it says once, few, many or a class for expanded clones.

cdr3_nt: TGCAGTGCCCCCTCTGCCGATACGCAGTATTTT
cdr3_aa: CSAPSADTQYF
clone_size: once
j_call: TRBJ2-3
v_call: TRBV20-1
d_call: -

cdr3_nt: TGTGCTAGCGGGCAGGGGACAGATACGCAGTATTTT
cdr3_aa: CASGQGTDTQYF
clone_size: -
j_call: TRBJ2-3
v_call: TRBV7-3
d_call: -

cdr3_nt: TGTGCCACCAGCAGAGATCGGGGACAGGGGTCCTACGAGCAGTACTTC
cdr3_aa: CATSRDRGQGSYEQYF
clone_size: -
j_call: TRBJ2-7
v_call: TRBV15
d_call: TRBD1

cdr3_nt: TGCGCCAGCAGCCCCCACCCTACCTACAATGAGCAGTTCTTC
cdr3_aa: CASSPHPTYNEQFF
clone_size: -
j_call: TRBJ2-1
v_call: TRBV4-1
d_call: -

cdr3_nt: TGTGCCAGCAGTATGGACAGGGGGGCAACCTACAATGAGCAGTTCTTC
cdr3_aa: CASSMDRGATYNEQFF
clone_size: -
j_call: TRBJ2-1
v_call: TRBV28
d_call: TRBD1

cdr3_nt: TGTGCCAGAAGCGCTAATGCCCGGGACAGGGCACATCAGCCCCAGCATTTT
cdr3_aa: CARSANARDRAHQPQHF
clone_size: -
j_call: TRBJ1-5
v_call: TRBV5-3
d_call: TRBD1

cdr3_nt: TGTGCCAGCAAAAGCTCCTACGAGCAGTACTTC
cdr3_aa: CASKSSYEQYF
clone_size: -
j_call: TRBJ2-7
v_call: TRBV28
d_call: -

cdr3_nt: TGTGCCAGCAGCTTAGCGGAAATACTGGGCACTGAAGCTTTCTTT
cdr3_aa: CASSLAEILGTEAFF
clone_size: few
j_call: TRBJ1-1
v_call: TRBV11-2
d_call: -

cdr3_nt: TGTGCCAGCAGCTTAGGAGAGGTGGGCACCGGGGAGCTGTTTTTT
cdr3_aa: CASSLGEVGTGELFF
clone_size: -
j_call: TRBJ2-2
v_call: TRBV7-6
d_call: -

cdr3_nt: TGCGCCAGCAGCTTGGCCGGGACAGGGGGAACTGAAGCTTTCTTT
cdr3_aa: CASSLAGTGGTEAFF
clone_size: once
j_call: TRBJ1-1
v_call: TRBV5-1
d_call: TRBD1

cdr3_nt: TGTGCCAGCAGCCCAGCCGACACCGTAGGTACAGATACGCAGTATTTT
cdr3_aa: CASSPADTVGTDTQYF
clone_size: -
j_call: TRBJ2-3
v_call: TRBV7-9
d_call: -

cdr3_nt: TGCAGCGTTTCCGGGACGTTCCTACATACGCAGTATTTT
cdr3_aa: CSVSGTFLHTQYF
clone_size: -
j_call: TRBJ2-3
v_call: TRBV29-1
d_call: -

cdr3_nt: TGTGCCAGCACCCAGGACAGGGGAGGAGGCAATCAGCCCCAGCATTTT
cdr3_aa: CASTQDRGGGNQPQHF
clone_size: few
j_call: TRBJ1-5
v_call: TRBV2
d_call: TRBD1

cdr3_nt: TGTGCCAGCAGAACCGACGGTAGCACAGATACGCAGTATTTT
cdr3_aa: CASRTDGSTDTQYF
clone_size: once
j_call: TRBJ2-3
v_call: TRBV7-2
d_call: -

cdr3_nt: TGTGCCAGCAGTTCCCTAGGAAGGGCTAGCACAGATACGCAGTATTTT
cdr3_aa: CASSSLGRASTDTQYF
clone_size: many
j_call: TRBJ2-3
v_call: TRBV27
d_call: -

cdr3_nt: TGTGCCAGCAGCCCGGGACGGAGGGGAGAGCAGTACTTC
cdr3_aa: CASSPGRRGEQYF
clone_size: -
j_call: TRBJ2-7
v_call: TRBV6-6
d_call: -

cdr3_nt: TGCGCCAGCTCGGCGGGACAGGGGGTCCCCGGGGAGCTGTTTTTT
cdr3_aa: CASSAGQGVPGELFF
clone_size: -
j_call: TRBJ2-2
v_call: TRBV5-1
d_call: TRBD1

cdr3_nt: TGTGCCAGCAGAGCAGGTACTAGCGGAGCTCTCACAGATACGCAGTATTTT
cdr3_aa: CASRAGTSGALTDTQYF
clone_size: -
j_call: TRBJ2-3
v_call: TRBV25-1
d_call: TRBD2

cdr3_nt: TGTGCCAGCAGCTTAGGTCAAAGCGGGGGGAATTCACCCCTCCACTTT
cdr3_aa: CASSLGQSGGNSPLHF
clone_size: few
j_call: TRBJ1-6
v_call: TRBV7-6
d_call: -

cdr3_nt: TGTGCCAGCAGCCTAACAGGGGATGGTGAGCAGTTCTTC
cdr3_aa: CASSLTGDGEQFF
clone_size: -
j_call: TRBJ2-1
v_call: TRBV5-4
d_call: TRBD1

cdr3_nt: TGTGCCAGTAGTATAAGCTCTGGAAACACCATATATTTT
cdr3_aa: CASSISSGNTIYF
clone_size: -
j_call: TRBJ1-3
v_call: TRBV19
d_call: -

cdr3_nt: TGTGCCAGCAGTTTAACAGGTTGGAACACTGAAGCTTTCTTT
cdr3_aa: CASSLTGWNTEAFF
clone_size: -
j_call: TRBJ1-1
v_call: TRBV28
d_call: -

cdr3_nt: TGTGCCAGCAGTTTGGTAGCGGGTATCCAAGAGACCCAGTACTTC
cdr3_aa: CASSLVAGIQETQYF
clone_size: -
j_call: TRBJ2-5
v_call: TRBV6-6
d_call: TRBD2

cdr3_nt: TGCAGCGTTGACAGGGGAGCCTCCGGGGAGCTGTTTTTT
cdr3_aa: CSVDRGASGELFF
clone_size: few
j_call: TRBJ2-2
v_call: TRBV29-1
d_call: -

cdr3_nt: TGTGCCACCAGCCTCCAGGGGTATGGCTACACCTTC
cdr3_aa: CATSLQGYGYTF
clone_size: -
j_call: TRBJ1-2
v_call: TRBV15
d_call: -

cdr3_nt: TGTGCCAGCAGCCCCGGGACAGGGATGGAAGCTTTCTTT
cdr3_aa: CASSPGTGMEAFF
clone_size: few
j_call: TRBJ1-1
v_call: TRBV7-2
d_call: TRBD1

cdr3_nt: TGTGCCAGCAGTTCACAGGGCTCCGGGGAGCTGTTTTTT
cdr3_aa: CASSSQGSGELFF
clone_size: few
j_call: TRBJ2-2
v_call: TRBV27
d_call: -

cdr3_nt: TGTGCCAGTAGTATCCCCGGGACAGGGAACCCTGAAGCTTTCTTT
cdr3_aa: CASSIPGTGNPEAFF
clone_size: -
j_call: TRBJ1-1
v_call: TRBV19
d_call: TRBD1

cdr3_nt: TGTGCCAGCAATGCGGACTTCATGAACACTGAAGCTTTCTTT
cdr3_aa: CASNADFMNTEAFF
clone_size: -
j_call: TRBJ1-1
v_call: TRBV6-5
d_call: -

cdr3_nt: TGTGCCAGCAGTCCTGTACTCGGACAGGGGGCTACTGGCTACACCTTC
cdr3_aa: CASSPVLGQGATGYTF
clone_size: -
j_call: TRBJ1-2
v_call: TRBV28
d_call: TRBD1

cdr3_nt: TGCGCCAGCAGCTTTGGGGGCATGAACACTGAAGCTTTCTTT
cdr3_aa: CASSFGGMNTEAFF
clone_size: -
j_call: TRBJ1-1
v_call: TRBV5-1
d_call: -

cdr3_nt: TGTGCCAGCAGCTTGGATGGGACCCCAATCGGAAACAATGAGCAGTTCTTC
cdr3_aa: CASSLDGTPIGNNEQFF
clone_size: -
j_call: TRBJ2-1
v_call: TRBV5-4
d_call: -

cdr3_nt: TGTGCCAGCACTGTGCGCAGCGGACAGGGGTCTGAAGCTTTCTTT
cdr3_aa: CASTVRSGQGSEAFF
clone_size: once
j_call: TRBJ1-1
v_call: TRBV28
d_call: TRBD1

cdr3_nt: TGCGCCAGCAGCGTGGTAGCGGGAGGTCGCAACGAGCAGTACTTC
cdr3_aa: CASSVVAGGRNEQYF
clone_size: few
j_call: TRBJ2-7
v_call: TRBV5-1
d_call: TRBD2

cdr3_nt: TGTGCCAGCAGAAGCAGCGGGGGGAATGAGCAGTTCTTC
cdr3_aa: CASRSSGGNEQFF
clone_size: once
j_call: TRBJ2-1
v_call: TRBV25-1
d_call: TRBD2

cdr3_nt: TGTGCCAGCAGCTTAGTCCCACTCCGAGGAACCGGGACTCCCTACGAGCAGTACTTC
cdr3_aa: CASSLVPLRGTGTPYEQYF
clone_size: -
j_call: TRBJ2-7
v_call: TRBV11-2
d_call: -

cdr3_nt: TGTGCCACCCGCCCACGGGCCCAAACTGAAGCTTTCTTT
cdr3_aa: CATRPRAQTEAFF
clone_size: -
j_call: TRBJ1-1
v_call: TRBV2
d_call: -

cdr3_nt: TGTGCCAGCAGCTTTAGCGGGAGTGGAGATACGCAGTATTTT
cdr3_aa: CASSFSGSGDTQYF
clone_size: -
j_call: TRBJ2-3
v_call: TRBV5-4
d_call: TRBD2

cdr3_nt: TGTGCCTGGAGTCGGGACAGCGGCTCTGGAAACACCATATATTTT
cdr3_aa: CAWSRDSGSGNTIYF
clone_size: once
j_call: TRBJ1-3
v_call: TRBV30
d_call: TRBD1

cdr3_nt: TGTGCCAGCAGCTTGGGACGGTCCCAAGAGACCCAGTACTTC
cdr3_aa: CASSLGRSQETQYF
clone_size: -
j_call: TRBJ2-5
v_call: TRBV5-5
d_call: -

cdr3_nt: TGTGCCAGCACCAGGTTGCAGGGCTACACCTTC
cdr3_aa: CASTRLQGYTF
clone_size: -
j_call: TRBJ1-2
v_call: TRBV2
d_call: -

cdr3_nt: TGTGCCAGCTCACCACCGGGGGGACCGTCCTACGAGCAGTACTTC
cdr3_aa: CASSPPGGPSYEQYF
clone_size: -
j_call: TRBJ2-7
v_call: TRBV18
d_call: -

cdr3_nt: TGTGCCAGCAGCTTGATAGGACAGGGCGAAGACATTCAGTACTTC
cdr3_aa: CASSLIGQGEDIQYF
clone_size: -
j_call: TRBJ2-4
v_call: TRBV5-4
d_call: TRBD1

cdr3_nt: TGTGCCTGGAGTGGTGGGGTTGGAGTCACAGATACGCAGTATTTT
cdr3_aa: CAWSGGVGVTDTQYF
clone_size: -
j_call: TRBJ2-3
v_call: TRBV30
d_call: -

cdr3_nt: TGCGCCAGCAGTAGGAGTACAGGGACTACCTACGAGCAGTACTTC
cdr3_aa: CASSRSTGTTYEQYF
clone_size: -
j_call: TRBJ2-7
v_call: TRBV10-1
d_call: -

cdr3_nt: TGTGCCAGCAGCCTAAAACAGGGGTGGGCGGTGGAGACCCAGTACTTC
cdr3_aa: CASSLKQGWAVETQYF
clone_size: once
j_call: TRBJ2-5
v_call: TRBV7-3
d_call: TRBD1

cdr3_nt: TGCAGTGCTAGACCAGAAGAGACCCAGTACTTC
cdr3_aa: CSARPEETQYF
clone_size: -
j_call: TRBJ2-5
v_call: TRBV20-1
d_call: -

cdr3_nt: TGCGCCAGCAGCTTGGGTGGGGCAGGAGACTATGGCTACACCTTC
cdr3_aa: CASSLGGAGDYGYTF
clone_size: -
j_call: TRBJ1-2
v_call: TRBV5-1
d_call: -

cdr3_nt: TGTGCCAGCAGCCTCCTGACTCGAATCACTGAAGCTTTCTTT
cdr3_aa: CASSLLTRITEAFF
clone_size: -
j_call: TRBJ1-1
v_call: TRBV6-5
d_call: -

cdr3_nt: TGCGCCAGCAGTGAGTCGGTAAAGGTTGAGACCCAGTACTTC
cdr3_aa: CASSESVKVETQYF
clone_size: -
j_call: TRBJ2-5
v_call: TRBV10-1
d_call: -

cdr3_nt: TGTGCCAGCAGCGGCCGACAGGGAGGAAACACCATATATTTT
cdr3_aa: CASSGRQGGNTIYF
clone_size: -
j_call: TRBJ1-3
v_call: TRBV9
d_call: TRBD1

cdr3_nt: TGCGCCAGCAGCTTAATGGGTCAGAGCTCTGGAAACACCATATATTTT
cdr3_aa: CASSLMGQSSGNTIYF
clone_size: few
j_call: TRBJ1-3
v_call: TRBV5-1
d_call: -

cdr3_nt: TGTGCCAGCAGGTTCATCAGGCAGACCTACGAGCAGTACTTC
cdr3_aa: CASRFIRQTYEQYF
clone_size: few
j_call: TRBJ2-7
v_call: TRBV21-1
d_call: -

cdr3_nt: TGTGCCAGTAGTATCCTGTATCGGGGCTTGAACACTGAAGCTTTCTTT
cdr3_aa: CASSILYRGLNTEAFF
clone_size: once
j_call: TRBJ1-1
v_call: TRBV19
d_call: -

cdr3_nt: TGTGCCAGCAGTTTAACAAAAGGGGCCACTGAAGCTTTCTTT
cdr3_aa: CASSLTKGATEAFF
clone_size: -
j_call: TRBJ1-1
v_call: TRBV28
d_call: -